The clone carrying this TCR beta chain was recorded once. The data are from a study of T cells in localized non-small cell lung cancer. Method: immunoSEQ multiplex PCR; TCRdb's copy keeps in-frame clones and lacks some. Of about 21,000 clones in the sample, 70% to 90% were seen once. The CDR3 has 16 residues. Trimming cost V 6 bases and J 0 bases; bases outside gene matches: 10. CDR1 KGHSH and CDR2 LQKENI come from the germline V gene. Sequenced material: peripheral blood, taken before any cancer treatment. This receptor was identified in a male donor older than 55 with stage I squamous cell lung carcinoma. This rearrangement joins TRBV18 to TRBJ2-7; 8 bases are a match to TRBD1. CDR3 coding DNA: TGTGCCAGCTCGCCTACTACGGGACAGGTCTCCTACGAGCAGTACTTC. This sequence encodes CASSPTTGQVSYEQYF.